A selection of T cell receptor beta chains follows, all from one sample in a study of cytomegalovirus exposure and HLA in healthy donors. The repertoire was sequenced with immunoSEQ multiplex PCR; TCRdb's copy has only in-frame clones and lacks some. The table lists 150,000 to 200,000 clones, 80% to 85% of them singletons. Material: PBMCs. The receptors here all came from a woman in her twenties or thirties in good health and CMV-seronegative. Each CDR3 is given with its conserved first and last residue. Fields, in order: J gene, V gene, CDR3 protein.

j_gene: TRBJ2-3
v_gene: TRBV5-4
CDR3aa: CASSFRPSGGVSTDTQYF

j_gene: TRBJ1-5
v_gene: TRBV28
CDR3aa: CASSPLKGNIYQPQHF

j_gene: TRBJ2-7
v_gene: TRBV5-1
CDR3aa: CASSETLGTRGVYKQYF

j_gene: TRBJ1-5
v_gene: TRBV15
CDR3aa: CATSRNKVNQPQHF

j_gene: TRBJ2-5
v_gene: TRBV7-2
CDR3aa: CASSRFSGGYQETQYF

j_gene: TRBJ1-5
v_gene: TRBV2
CDR3aa: CASSDTYSNQPQHF

j_gene: TRBJ2-1
v_gene: TRBV7-9
CDR3aa: CASSLRASGRYNEQFF

j_gene: TRBJ1-1
v_gene: TRBV29-1
CDR3aa: CSVFGQGAAFF

j_gene: TRBJ2-7
v_gene: TRBV10-2
CDR3aa: CASSESHRVSEQYF

j_gene: TRBJ1-3
v_gene: TRBV5-6
CDR3aa: CASSLGLGGTGNTIYF

j_gene: TRBJ1-4
v_gene: TRBV5-6
CDR3aa: CASSFGRGRSNEKLFF

j_gene: TRBJ1-4
v_gene: TRBV27
CDR3aa: CASSFLGAGEKLFF

j_gene: TRBJ1-5
v_gene: TRBV5-6
CDR3aa: CASSRQGSSNQPQHF

j_gene: TRBJ1-1
v_gene: TRBV11-3
CDR3aa: CASSLKRNTEAFF

j_gene: TRBJ1-5
v_gene: TRBV10-2
CDR3aa: CASSESIGGYAQPQHF

j_gene: TRBJ2-7
v_gene: TRBV19
CDR3aa: CASSISTGGPYEQYF

j_gene: TRBJ2-1
v_gene: TRBV7-8
CDR3aa: CASSLAYSEQFF

j_gene: TRBJ2-7
v_gene: TRBV6-5
CDR3aa: CASSRLAGGSYEQYF

j_gene: TRBJ1-6
v_gene: TRBV28
CDR3aa: CASSRGQGHSPLHF

j_gene: TRBJ2-3
v_gene: TRBV19
CDR3aa: CASSIGSQGSTDTQYF

j_gene: TRBJ1-2
v_gene: TRBV13
CDR3aa: CASSFSDRALSYTF

j_gene: TRBJ1-1
v_gene: TRBV5-5
CDR3aa: CASSSTFGQIITFF

j_gene: TRBJ2-7
v_gene: TRBV7-9
CDR3aa: CASSFPGQGAQGYF

j_gene: TRBJ1-3
v_gene: TRBV27
CDR3aa: CARGQSSGNTIYF

j_gene: TRBJ1-2
v_gene: TRBV2
CDR3aa: CASSMLRGSDYGYTF

j_gene: TRBJ2-1
v_gene: TRBV28
CDR3aa: CASRSGTGRYNEQFF

j_gene: TRBJ2-7
v_gene: TRBV6-5
CDR3aa: CASSYSAGLAVYEQYF

j_gene: TRBJ2-6
v_gene: TRBV10-1
CDR3aa: CASSESREGWSNVLTF

j_gene: TRBJ2-1
v_gene: TRBV5-1
CDR3aa: CASSLGSASGGNEQFF

j_gene: TRBJ2-7
v_gene: TRBV5-1
CDR3aa: CASSLVEREQYF

j_gene: TRBJ1-1
v_gene: TRBV6-6
CDR3aa: CASSSRENTEAFF

j_gene: TRBJ2-2
v_gene: TRBV19
CDR3aa: CASSIVNYNTGELFF

j_gene: TRBJ2-1
v_gene: TRBV15
CDR3aa: CATSRDPGLAHNEQFF

j_gene: TRBJ2-7
v_gene: TRBV28
CDR3aa: CASSSSDFREQYF

j_gene: TRBJ1-1
v_gene: TRBV10-2
CDR3aa: CASGTGDMNTEAFF

j_gene: TRBJ2-5
v_gene: TRBV5-6
CDR3aa: CASSLIRQSATQYF

j_gene: TRBJ2-2
v_gene: TRBV27
CDR3aa: CASSLNTGELFF

j_gene: TRBJ2-7
v_gene: TRBV28
CDR3aa: CASSGLGQGSYEQYF

j_gene: TRBJ1-2
v_gene: TRBV18
CDR3aa: CASSPGQADGYTF

j_gene: TRBJ2-7
v_gene: TRBV5-1
CDR3aa: CASSTGLGFEQYF

j_gene: TRBJ1-1
v_gene: TRBV5-1
CDR3aa: CASSSRQNMNTEAFF

j_gene: TRBJ2-3
v_gene: TRBV7-9
CDR3aa: CASSLGETDTQYF

j_gene: TRBJ1-6
v_gene: TRBV5-1
CDR3aa: CASSRQGPDSPLHF

j_gene: TRBJ1-5
v_gene: TRBV7-2
CDR3aa: CASSLAGTGGGQPQHF

j_gene: TRBJ2-5
v_gene: TRBV19
CDR3aa: CASSIQGLGETQYF

j_gene: TRBJ2-7
v_gene: TRBV5-1
CDR3aa: CASSTGTSGLAYEQYF

j_gene: TRBJ1-1
v_gene: TRBV10-2
CDR3aa: CASSEWGGMNTEAFF

j_gene: TRBJ2-1
v_gene: TRBV7-8
CDR3aa: CASSFRGRSYNEQFF

j_gene: TRBJ2-2
v_gene: TRBV5-1
CDR3aa: CASSLSRVNTGELFF

j_gene: TRBJ1-6
v_gene: TRBV27
CDR3aa: CASSLRRVVPLHF

j_gene: TRBJ1-5
v_gene: TRBV18
CDR3aa: CASSPSIVEFDQPQHF

j_gene: TRBJ2-7
v_gene: TRBV11-2
CDR3aa: CASSPGTSGRAIEQYF

j_gene: TRBJ1-1
v_gene: TRBV19
CDR3aa: CASSTRQVSTEAFF

j_gene: TRBJ2-7
v_gene: TRBV6-5
CDR3aa: CASTQGSGGSYEQYF

j_gene: TRBJ1-2
v_gene: TRBV15
CDR3aa: CAIPGHDEVSYGYTF

j_gene: TRBJ1-1
v_gene: TRBV14
CDR3aa: CASSQQWVPGTEAFF

j_gene: TRBJ1-2
v_gene: TRBV27
CDR3aa: CASSLGTGPYGYTF

j_gene: TRBJ2-7
v_gene: TRBV6-6
CDR3aa: CASSTSGGSYEQYF

j_gene: TRBJ1-2
v_gene: TRBV28
CDR3aa: CASSAQAVYGYTF